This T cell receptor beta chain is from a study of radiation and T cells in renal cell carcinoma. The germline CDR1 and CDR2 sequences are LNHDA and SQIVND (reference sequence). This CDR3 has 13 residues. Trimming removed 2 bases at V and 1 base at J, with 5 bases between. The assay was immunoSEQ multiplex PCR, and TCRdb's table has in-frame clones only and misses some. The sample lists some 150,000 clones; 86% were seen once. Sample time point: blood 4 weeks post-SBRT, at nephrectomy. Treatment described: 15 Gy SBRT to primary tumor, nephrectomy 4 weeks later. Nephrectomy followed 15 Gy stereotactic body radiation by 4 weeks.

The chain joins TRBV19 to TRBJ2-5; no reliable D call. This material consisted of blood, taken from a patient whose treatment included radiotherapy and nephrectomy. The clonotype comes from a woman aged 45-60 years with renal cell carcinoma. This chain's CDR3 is CASSISSQETQYF. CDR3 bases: TGTGCCAGTAGTATAAGCTCCCAAGAGACCCAGTACTTC.